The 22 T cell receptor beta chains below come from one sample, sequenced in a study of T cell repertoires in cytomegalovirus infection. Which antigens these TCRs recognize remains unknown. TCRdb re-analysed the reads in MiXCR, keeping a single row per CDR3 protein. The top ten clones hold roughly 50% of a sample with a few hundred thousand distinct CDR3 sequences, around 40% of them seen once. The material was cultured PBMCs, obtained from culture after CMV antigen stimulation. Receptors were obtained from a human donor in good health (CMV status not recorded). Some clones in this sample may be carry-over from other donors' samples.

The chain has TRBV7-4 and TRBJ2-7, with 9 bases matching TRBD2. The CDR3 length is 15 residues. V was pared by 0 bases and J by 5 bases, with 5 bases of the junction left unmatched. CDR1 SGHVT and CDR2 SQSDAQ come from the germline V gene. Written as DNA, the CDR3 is TGTGCCAGCAGCTTAGCTAGCGGGAGTTTCGACGAGCAGTACTTC. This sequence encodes CASSLASGSFDEQYF.

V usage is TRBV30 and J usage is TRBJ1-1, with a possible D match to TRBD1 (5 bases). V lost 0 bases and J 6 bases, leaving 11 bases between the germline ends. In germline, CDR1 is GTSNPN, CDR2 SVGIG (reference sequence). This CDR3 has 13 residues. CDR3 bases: TGTGCCTGGAGTGTACTACGAGGGGCTGAAGCTTTCTTT. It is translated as CAWSVLRGAEAFF.

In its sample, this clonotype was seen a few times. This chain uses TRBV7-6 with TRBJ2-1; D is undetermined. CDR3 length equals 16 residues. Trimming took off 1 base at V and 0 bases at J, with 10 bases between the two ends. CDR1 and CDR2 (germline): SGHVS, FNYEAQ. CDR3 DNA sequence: TGTGCCAGCAGCTTAGTCACCCCGAGCTCCTACAATGAGCAGTTCTTC. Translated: CASSLVTPSSYNEQFF.

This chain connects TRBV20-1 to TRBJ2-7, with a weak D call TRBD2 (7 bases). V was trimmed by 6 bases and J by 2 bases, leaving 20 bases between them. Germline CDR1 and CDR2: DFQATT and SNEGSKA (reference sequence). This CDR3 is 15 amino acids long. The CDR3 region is CSAGSWRGGTYEQYF. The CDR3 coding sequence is TGCAGTGCGGGCTCTTGGAGGGGGGGCACCTACGAGCAGTACTTC.

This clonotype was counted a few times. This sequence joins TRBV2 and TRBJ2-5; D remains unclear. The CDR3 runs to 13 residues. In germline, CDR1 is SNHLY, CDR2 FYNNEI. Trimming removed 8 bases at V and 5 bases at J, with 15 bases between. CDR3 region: CASLLGFRETQYF. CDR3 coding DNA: TGTGCCAGCCTCCTAGGATTCAGGGAGACCCAGTACTTC.

CDR3: CASSLDNWGYEQYF. CDR3 in DNA: TGCGCCAGCAGCTTGGACAACTGGGGCTACGAGCAGTACTTC. The V call is TRBV5-1, the J call TRBJ2-7; D uncertain. CDR3 length: 14 amino acids. The germline V and J ends were trimmed by 0 bases and 3 bases, with 10 bases remaining between them. From germline, CDR1 is SGHRS and CDR2 YFSETQ.

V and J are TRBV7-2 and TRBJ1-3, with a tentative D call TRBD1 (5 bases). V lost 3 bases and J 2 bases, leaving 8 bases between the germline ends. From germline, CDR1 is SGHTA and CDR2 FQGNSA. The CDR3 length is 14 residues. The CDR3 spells CASSLGPPGNTIYF. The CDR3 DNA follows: TGTGCCAGCAGCTTGGGACCCCCTGGAAACACCATATATTTT.

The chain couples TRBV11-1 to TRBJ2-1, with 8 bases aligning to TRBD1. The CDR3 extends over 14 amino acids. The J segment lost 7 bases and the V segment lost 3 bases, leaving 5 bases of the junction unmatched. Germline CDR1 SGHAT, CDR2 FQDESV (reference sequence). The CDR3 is CASSFLTGVNEQFF. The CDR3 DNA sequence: TGTGCCAGCAGCTTCCTGACAGGGGTTAATGAGCAGTTCTTC.

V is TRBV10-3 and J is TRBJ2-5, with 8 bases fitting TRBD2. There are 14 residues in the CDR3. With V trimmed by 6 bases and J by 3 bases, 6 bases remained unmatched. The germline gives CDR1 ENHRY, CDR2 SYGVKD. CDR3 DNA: TGTGCCATCAGGACCCCCGGGGGGGAAGAGACCCAGTACTTC. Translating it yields CAIRTPGGEETQYF.

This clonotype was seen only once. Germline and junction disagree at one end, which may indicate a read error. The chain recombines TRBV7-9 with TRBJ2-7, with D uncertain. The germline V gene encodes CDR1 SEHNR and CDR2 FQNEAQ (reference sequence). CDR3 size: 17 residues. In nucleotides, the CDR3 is TGTGCCAGCAGCTTCTTGGCTCCGCCGATTTACTCCTGCGAGCAGTACTTC. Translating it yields CASSFLAPPIYSCEQYF.

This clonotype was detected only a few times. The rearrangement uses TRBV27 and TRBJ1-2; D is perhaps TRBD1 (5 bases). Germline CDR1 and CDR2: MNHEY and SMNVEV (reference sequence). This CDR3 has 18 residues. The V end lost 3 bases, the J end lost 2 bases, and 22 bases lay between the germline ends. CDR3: CASSFRVRGALLNYGYTF. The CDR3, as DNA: TGTGCCAGCAGTTTCAGGGTGCGGGGAGCCCTTTTGAACTATGGCTACACCTTC.

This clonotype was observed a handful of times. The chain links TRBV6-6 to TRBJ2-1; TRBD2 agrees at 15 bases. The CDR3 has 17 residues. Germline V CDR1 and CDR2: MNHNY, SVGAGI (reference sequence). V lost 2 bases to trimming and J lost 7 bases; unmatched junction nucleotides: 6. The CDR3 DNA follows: TGTGCCAGCAGTTACGCCGGGACTAGCGGGAGGAGAAATGAGCAGTTCTTC. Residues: CASSYAGTSGRRNEQFF.

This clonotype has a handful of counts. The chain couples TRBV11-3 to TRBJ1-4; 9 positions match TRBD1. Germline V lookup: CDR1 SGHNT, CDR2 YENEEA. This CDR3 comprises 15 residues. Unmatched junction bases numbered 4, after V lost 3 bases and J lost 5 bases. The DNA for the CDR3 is TGTGCCAGCAGCTTGGGACAGGGAGTGAATGAAAAACTGTTTTTT. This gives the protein CASSLGQGVNEKLFF.

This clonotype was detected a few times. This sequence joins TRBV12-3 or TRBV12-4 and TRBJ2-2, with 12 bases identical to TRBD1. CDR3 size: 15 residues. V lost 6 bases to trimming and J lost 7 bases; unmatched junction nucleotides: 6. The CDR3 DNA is TGTGCCAGCAGAGGGACAGGGGGCCGTGGCGGGGAGCTGTTTTTT. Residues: CASRGTGGRGGELFF.

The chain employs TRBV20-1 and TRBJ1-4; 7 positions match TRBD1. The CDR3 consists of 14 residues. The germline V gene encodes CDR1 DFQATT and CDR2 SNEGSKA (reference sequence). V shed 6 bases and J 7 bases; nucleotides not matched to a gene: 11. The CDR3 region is CSANHRRQGEKLFF. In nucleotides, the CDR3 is TGCAGTGCGAACCACAGGAGACAGGGTGAAAAACTGTTTTTT.

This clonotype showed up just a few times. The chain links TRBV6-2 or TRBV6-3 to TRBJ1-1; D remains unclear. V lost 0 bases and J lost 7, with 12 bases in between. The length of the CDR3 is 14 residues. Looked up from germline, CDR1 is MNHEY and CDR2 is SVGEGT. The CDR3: CASSYSPRADEAFF. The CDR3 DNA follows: TGTGCCAGCAGTTACTCTCCTCGGGCTGATGAAGCTTTCTTT.

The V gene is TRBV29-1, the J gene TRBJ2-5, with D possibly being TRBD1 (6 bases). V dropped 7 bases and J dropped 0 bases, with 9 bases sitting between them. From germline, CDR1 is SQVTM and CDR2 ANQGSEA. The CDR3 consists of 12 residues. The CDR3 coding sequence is TGCAGCGGAGACAGGAACCAAGAGACCCAGTACTTC. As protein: CSGDRNQETQYF.

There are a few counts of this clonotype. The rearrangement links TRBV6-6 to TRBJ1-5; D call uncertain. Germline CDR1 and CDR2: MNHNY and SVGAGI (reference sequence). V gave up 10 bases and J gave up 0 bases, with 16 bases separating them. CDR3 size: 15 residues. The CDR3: CATNPHRNSNQPQHF. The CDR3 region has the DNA TGTGCCACCAATCCCCATCGGAATAGCAATCAGCCCCAGCATTTT.

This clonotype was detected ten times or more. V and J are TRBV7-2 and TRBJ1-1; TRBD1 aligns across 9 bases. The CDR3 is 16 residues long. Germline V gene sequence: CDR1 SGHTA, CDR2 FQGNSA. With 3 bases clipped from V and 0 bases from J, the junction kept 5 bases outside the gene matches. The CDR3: CASSLGQGNMNTEAFF. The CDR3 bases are TGTGCCAGCAGCTTGGGACAGGGCAACATGAACACTGAAGCTTTCTTT.

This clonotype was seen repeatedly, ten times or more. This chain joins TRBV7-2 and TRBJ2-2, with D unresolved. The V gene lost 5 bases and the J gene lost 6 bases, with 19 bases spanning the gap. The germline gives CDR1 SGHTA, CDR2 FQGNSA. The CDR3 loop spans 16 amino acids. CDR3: CASSLTPLGFAGELFF. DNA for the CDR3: TGTGCCAGCAGCCTTACCCCACTGGGATTCGCCGGGGAGCTGTTTTTT.

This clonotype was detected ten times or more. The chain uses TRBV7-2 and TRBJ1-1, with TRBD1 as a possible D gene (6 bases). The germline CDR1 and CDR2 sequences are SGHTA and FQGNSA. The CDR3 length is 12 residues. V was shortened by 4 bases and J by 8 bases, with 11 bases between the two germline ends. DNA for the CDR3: TGTGCCAGCAGCTCACAGGGACTCGAAGCTTTCTTT. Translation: CASSSQGLEAFF. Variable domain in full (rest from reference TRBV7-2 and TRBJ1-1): GAGVSQSPSNKVTEKGKDVELRCDPISGHTALYWYRQSLGQGLEFLIYFQGNSAPDKSGLPSDRFSAERTGGSVSTLTIQRTQQEDSAVYLCASSSQGLEAFFGQGTRLTVV.

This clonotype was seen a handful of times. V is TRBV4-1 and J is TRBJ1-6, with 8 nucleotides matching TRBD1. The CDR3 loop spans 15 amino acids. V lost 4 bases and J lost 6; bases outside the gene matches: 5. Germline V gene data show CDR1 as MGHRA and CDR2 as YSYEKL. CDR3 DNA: TGCGCCAGCAGCCTTGGACAGGGCCCTAATTCACCCCTCCACTTT. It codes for CASSLGQGPNSPLHF.